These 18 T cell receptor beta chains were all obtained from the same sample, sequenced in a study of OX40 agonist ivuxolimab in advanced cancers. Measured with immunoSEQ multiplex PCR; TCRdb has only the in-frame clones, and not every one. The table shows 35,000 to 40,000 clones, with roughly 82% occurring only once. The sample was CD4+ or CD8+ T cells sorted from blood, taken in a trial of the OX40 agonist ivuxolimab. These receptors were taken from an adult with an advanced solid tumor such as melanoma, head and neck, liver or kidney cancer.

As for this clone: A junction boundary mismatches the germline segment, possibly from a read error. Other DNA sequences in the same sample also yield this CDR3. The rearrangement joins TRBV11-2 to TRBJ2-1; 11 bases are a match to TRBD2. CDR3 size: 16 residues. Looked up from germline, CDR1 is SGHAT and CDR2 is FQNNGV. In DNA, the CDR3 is TGTGCTAGCAGCTTCGTCCGGCTAGCGGGAGGCCGACGGCAGTTCTTC. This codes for CASSFVRLAGGRRQFF.

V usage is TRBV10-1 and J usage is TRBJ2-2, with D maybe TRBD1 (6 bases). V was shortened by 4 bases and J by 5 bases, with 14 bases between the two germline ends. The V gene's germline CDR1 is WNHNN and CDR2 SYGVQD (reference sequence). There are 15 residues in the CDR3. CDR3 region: CASSGYREGTGELFF. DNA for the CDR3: TGCGCCAGCAGTGGGTACAGGGAAGGAACCGGGGAGCTGTTTTTT.

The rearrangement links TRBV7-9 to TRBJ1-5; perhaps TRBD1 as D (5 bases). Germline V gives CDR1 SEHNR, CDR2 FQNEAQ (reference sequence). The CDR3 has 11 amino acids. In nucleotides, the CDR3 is TGTAGTTGGGGGAGCAATCAGCCCCAGCATTTT. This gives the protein CSWGSNQPQHF.

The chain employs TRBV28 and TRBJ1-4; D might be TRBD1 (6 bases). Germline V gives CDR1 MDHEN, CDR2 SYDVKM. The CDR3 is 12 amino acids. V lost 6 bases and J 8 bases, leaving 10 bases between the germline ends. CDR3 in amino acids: CASRGGGEKLFF. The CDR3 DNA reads TGTGCCAGCAGGGGGGGCGGAGAAAAACTGTTTTTT.

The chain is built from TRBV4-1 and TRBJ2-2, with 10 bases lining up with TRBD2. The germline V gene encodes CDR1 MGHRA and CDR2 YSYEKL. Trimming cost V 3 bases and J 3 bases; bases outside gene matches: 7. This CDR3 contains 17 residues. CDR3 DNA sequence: TGCGCCAGCAGCCATTTGAGCGGGGGGGCGGACACCGGGGAGCTGTTTTTT. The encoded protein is CASSHLSGGADTGELFF.

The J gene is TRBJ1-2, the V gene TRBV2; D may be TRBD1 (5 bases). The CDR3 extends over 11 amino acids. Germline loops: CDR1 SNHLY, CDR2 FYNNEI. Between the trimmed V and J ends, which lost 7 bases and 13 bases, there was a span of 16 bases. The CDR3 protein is CASTRDRVCTF. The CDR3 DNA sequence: TGTGCCAGCACCAGGGACCGGGTTTGCACCTTC.

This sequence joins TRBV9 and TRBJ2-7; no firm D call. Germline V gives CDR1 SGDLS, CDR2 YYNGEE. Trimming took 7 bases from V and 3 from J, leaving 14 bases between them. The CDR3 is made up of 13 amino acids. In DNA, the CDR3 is TGTGCCAGCGGTCCGGGCCATCTCTACGAGCAGTACTTC. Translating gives CASGPGHLYEQYF.

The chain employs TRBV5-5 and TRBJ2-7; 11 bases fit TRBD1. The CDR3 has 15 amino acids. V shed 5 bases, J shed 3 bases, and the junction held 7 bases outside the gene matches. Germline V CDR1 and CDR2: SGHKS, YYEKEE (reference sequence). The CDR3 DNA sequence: TGTGCCAGCAGTCGCCCCGGGACAGGGGGCTACGAGCAGTACTTC. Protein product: CASSRPGTGGYEQYF.

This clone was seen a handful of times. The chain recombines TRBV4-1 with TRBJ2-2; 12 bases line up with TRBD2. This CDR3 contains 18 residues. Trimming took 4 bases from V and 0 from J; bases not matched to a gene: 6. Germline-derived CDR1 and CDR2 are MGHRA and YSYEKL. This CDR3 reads CASSPRLAGDSNTGELFF. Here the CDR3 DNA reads TGCGCCAGCAGCCCCCGACTAGCGGGAGACTCGAACACCGGGGAGCTGTTTTTT.

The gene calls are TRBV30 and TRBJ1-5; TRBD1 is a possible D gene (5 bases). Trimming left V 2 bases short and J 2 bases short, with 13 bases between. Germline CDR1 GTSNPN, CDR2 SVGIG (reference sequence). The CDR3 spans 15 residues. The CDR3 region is CAWSPHRGGNQPQHF. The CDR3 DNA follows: TGTGCCTGGAGTCCTCATCGGGGCGGCAATCAGCCCCAGCATTTT.

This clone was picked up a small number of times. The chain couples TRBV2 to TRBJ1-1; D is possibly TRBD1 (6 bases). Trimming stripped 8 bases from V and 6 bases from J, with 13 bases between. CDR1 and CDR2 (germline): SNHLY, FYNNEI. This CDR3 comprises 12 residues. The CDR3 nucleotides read TGTGCCAGCTCTAGGGAGGGGGCTGAAGCTTTCTTT. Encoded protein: CASSREGAEAFF.

The DNA of the CDR3 is TGTGCCATCAGTGAAGCAGGGGAGCAGTACTTC. Translation: CAISEAGEQYF. This chain connects TRBV10-3 to TRBJ2-7; D may be TRBD1 (5 bases). V was shortened by 3 bases and J by 7 bases, with 7 bases between the two germline ends. The CDR3 loop spans 11 amino acids. The germline CDR1 and CDR2 sequences are ENHRY and SYGVKD.

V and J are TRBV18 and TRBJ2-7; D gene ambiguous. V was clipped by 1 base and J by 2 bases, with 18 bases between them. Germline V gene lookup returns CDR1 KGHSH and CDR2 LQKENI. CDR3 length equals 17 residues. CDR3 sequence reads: CASSPRFIKEATYEQYF. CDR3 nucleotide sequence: TGTGCCAGCTCACCACGTTTCATTAAAGAAGCTACCTACGAGCAGTACTTC.

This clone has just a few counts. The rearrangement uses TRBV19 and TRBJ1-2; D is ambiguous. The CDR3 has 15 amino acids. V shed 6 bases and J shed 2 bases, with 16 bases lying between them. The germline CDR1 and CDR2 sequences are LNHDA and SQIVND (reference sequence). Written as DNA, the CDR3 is TGTGCCAGTAGCCGATCAGCGGACGGGAACTATGGCTACACCTTC. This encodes CASSRSADGNYGYTF.

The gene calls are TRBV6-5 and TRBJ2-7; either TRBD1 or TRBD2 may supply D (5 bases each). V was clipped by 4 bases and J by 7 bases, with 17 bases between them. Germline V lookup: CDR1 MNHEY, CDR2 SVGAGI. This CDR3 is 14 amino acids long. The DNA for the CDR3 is TGTGCCAGCAGTTCCCAGGGCGAGGGAAGGGAGCAGTACTTC. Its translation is CASSSQGEGREQYF.

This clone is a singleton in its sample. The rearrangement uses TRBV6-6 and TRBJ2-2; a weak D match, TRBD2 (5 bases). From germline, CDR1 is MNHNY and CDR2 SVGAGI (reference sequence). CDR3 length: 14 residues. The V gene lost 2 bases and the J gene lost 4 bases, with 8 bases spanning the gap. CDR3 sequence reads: CASSYDAGTGELFF. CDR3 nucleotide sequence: TGTGCCAGCAGTTACGACGCGGGCACCGGGGAGCTGTTTTTT.

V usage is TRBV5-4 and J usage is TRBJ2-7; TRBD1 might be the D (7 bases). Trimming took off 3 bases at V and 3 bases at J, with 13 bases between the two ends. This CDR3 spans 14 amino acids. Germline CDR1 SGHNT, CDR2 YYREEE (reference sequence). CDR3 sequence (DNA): TGTGCCAGCAGCTCCTCAGGGGGAGGCTACGAGCAGTACTTC. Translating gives CASSSSGGGYEQYF.

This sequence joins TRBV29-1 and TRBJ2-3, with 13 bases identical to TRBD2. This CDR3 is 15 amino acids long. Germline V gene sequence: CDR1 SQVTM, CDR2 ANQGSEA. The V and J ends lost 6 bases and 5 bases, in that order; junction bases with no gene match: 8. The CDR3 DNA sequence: TGCAGCGTGAGGACTAGCGGGAGTTGGAAAGATACGCAGTATTTT. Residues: CSVRTSGSWKDTQYF.